This T cell receptor (beta chain) was found in a study of CD8 T cells in Susac syndrome. This CDR3 is 13 amino acids long. V gave up 8 bases and J gave up 2 bases; unmatched junction bases: 4. Germline lookup yields CDR1 WNHNN and CDR2 SYGVQD (reference sequence). Random hexamers were used to reverse transcribe an amount of about 0.45 to 1 ug RNA. Across 54 Vbeta and 13 Jbeta, TCR beta CDR3 was amplified with immunoSEQ multiplex PCR. Via MiXCR, TCRdb re-called the immunoSEQ multiplex PCR reads, giving one row per CDR3 protein. Here the sample spans hundreds of thousands of distinct CDR3 sequences, roughly 85% being singletons. Peripheral blood CD8+ and CD4+ T cells were profiled by TCR beta sequencing.

The J gene is TRBJ2-3, the V gene TRBV10-1, with 7 bases fitting TRBD1. Sequencing was done on a sample of CD8+ T cells from PBMCs. The sequence was collected from a human donor with multiple sclerosis. The CDR3, as DNA: TGCGCCAGCTCACAGGGGCTCACAGATACGCAGTATTTT. It yields the protein CASSQGLTDTQYF.